This T cell receptor (beta chain) emerged from a study of CXCR4 blockade with PD-1 therapy in pancreatic cancer (dated by TCRdb to about 2019). At the level of the whole study: The study combined multiplex immunohistochemistry and TCRbeta immunosequencing of resected pancreatic ductal adenocarcinoma with ex vivo slice culture testing PD-1 and CXCR4 blockade. Two geographically distinct regions were TCR-sequenced from each of about six tumors to assess intratumoral heterogeneity.

The paper's findings and limits, for the study overall: Clonal expansion was observed in tumors, with a mean productive clonality of approximately 0.13 compared with approximately 0.051 in healthy blood, but no correlation between clonality and survival was found. A strong correlation was found between amino acid clone frequency and the number of distinct nucleotide rearrangements encoding each amino acid clone, suggesting convergent selection by common tumor antigens. Because only TCRbeta chains were sequenced, true antigen-specificity overlap among the convergent dominant clones remained unconfirmed, awaiting paired alpha-beta single-cell sequencing.

CDR1 and CDR2 were assigned from the germline V gene as SGHTA and FQGNSA. The cysteine opens and the phenylalanine closes a CDR3 of 13 amino acids. Only the CDR3 DNA stays, 39 bases, in frame from base 1. Relative to germline, V is 3 bases shorter and J is 3 bases shorter, with 8 bases between their ends. This clone came up a few times. The specificity of this receptor is unknown. Base-call qualities are not available, and no considerably larger clone is one nucleotide away. The patients who supplied the archived tumor blocks had received no neoadjuvant therapy before resection. The preserved-tissue arm of the study used 30 surgical resection samples from under 25 previously untreated pancreatic ductal adenocarcinoma patients. For the resection arm, ten 5-micron curls of FFPE tumor adjacent to the multiplex immunohistochemistry slide were used for DNA extraction. The immunoSEQ Assay at Adaptive Biotechnologies was used to immunosequence TCRbeta CDR3 regions from the extracted DNA. The study's processing was this. To measure the absolute abundance of each unique TCRbeta CDR3, the sequences were collapsed and filtered. Clonality was calculated as 1 minus Pielou's evenness, using only productive in-frame rearrangements. For regional overlap, the top 100 nucleotide rearrangements were followed across paired samples, and the Morisita index was used to compare paired samples against unrelated samples. The immunoSEQ Rearrangement Details tool was used to assess whether nucleotide rearrangements converged onto identical amino acid sequences. TCRdb limited this immuneACCESS table to in-frame rearrangements with V and J called. A share of clones is missing; checked studies link under half to unresolved V genes, and the rest is unexplained. That table is the source of V, J and clone size, and D and trimming were worked out from the DNA. Across this sample there are 8,700 or so clones, with under 60% seen only once. The ten largest clones add up to 7.3% of the sample.

The sequence came from a human donor with pancreatic ductal adenocarcinoma. The sample was tumor tissue. The rearranged segments are TRBV7-2 and TRBJ2-5; the D gene assignment is ambiguous. The sequenced DNA is TGTGCCAGCAGCTTCGTCCAAGAAGAGACCCAGTACTTC. This sequence encodes CASSFVQEETQYF. When the CDR3 is completed using the reference TRBV7-2 and TRBJ2-5 genes on either side, the full variable domain is GAGVSQSPSNKVTEKGKDVELRCDPISGHTALYWYRQSLGQGLEFLIYFQGNSAPDKSGLPSDRFSAERTGGSVSTLTIQRTQQEDSAVYLCASSFVQEETQYFGPGTRLLVL.